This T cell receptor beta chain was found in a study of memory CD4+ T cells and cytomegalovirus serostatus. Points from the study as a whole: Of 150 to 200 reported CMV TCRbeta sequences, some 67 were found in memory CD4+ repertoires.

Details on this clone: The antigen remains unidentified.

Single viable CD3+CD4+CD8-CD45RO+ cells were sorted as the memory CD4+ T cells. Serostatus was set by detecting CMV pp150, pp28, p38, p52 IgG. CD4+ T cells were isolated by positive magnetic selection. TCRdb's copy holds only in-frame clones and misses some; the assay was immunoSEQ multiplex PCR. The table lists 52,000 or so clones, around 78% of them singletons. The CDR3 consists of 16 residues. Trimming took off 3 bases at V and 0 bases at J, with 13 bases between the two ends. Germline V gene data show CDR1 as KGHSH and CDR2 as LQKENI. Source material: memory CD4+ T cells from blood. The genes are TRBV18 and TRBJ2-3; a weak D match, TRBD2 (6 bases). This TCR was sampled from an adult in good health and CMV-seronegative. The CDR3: CASSPGLPESTDTQYF. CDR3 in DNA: TGTGCCAGCTCACCGGGACTCCCGGAAAGCACAGATACGCAGTATTTT.